The following is a TCR beta chain sequence with its context. Repertoires were generated with immunoSEQ multiplex PCR, while TCRdb's copy carries only in-frame clones and drops some. Of more than 90,000 clones in the sample, about four fifths were seen once. The sample comes from a study of OX40 agonist ivuxolimab in advanced cancers. Study context: An agonistic human IgG2 monoclonal antibody against OX40 (CD134) was given. Eligibility rules accepted prior anti-PD-1, anti-PD-L1 or anti-CTLA-4 therapy, and around 38% had some.

Germline CDR1 reads SGHVS; CDR2 reads FQNEAQ. V was shortened by 5 bases and J by 1 base, with 12 bases between the two germline ends. This CDR3 comprises 14 residues. The material was CD4+ or CD8+ T cells sorted from blood, obtained in a trial of the OX40 agonist ivuxolimab. The chain joins TRBV7-8 to TRBJ2-7, with D uncertain. The receptor was derived from an adult with an advanced solid tumor such as melanoma, head and neck, liver or kidney cancer. Here the CDR3 reads CASSSEELSYEQYF. In DNA, the CDR3 is TGTGCCAGCAGCAGTGAGGAGCTATCCTACGAGCAGTACTTC.